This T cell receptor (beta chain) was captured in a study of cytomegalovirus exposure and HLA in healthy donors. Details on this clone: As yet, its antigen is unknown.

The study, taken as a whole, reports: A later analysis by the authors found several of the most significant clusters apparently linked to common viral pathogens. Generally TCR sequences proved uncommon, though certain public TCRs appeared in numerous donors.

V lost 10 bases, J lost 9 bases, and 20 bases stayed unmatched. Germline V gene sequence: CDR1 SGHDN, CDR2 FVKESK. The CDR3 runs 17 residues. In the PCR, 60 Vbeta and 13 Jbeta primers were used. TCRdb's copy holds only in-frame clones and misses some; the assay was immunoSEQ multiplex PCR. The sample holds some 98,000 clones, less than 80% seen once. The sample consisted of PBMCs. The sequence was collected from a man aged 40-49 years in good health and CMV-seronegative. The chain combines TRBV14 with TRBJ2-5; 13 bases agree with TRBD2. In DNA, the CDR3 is TGTGCCACCCTATCGGGGACTAGCGGGGACGCCGGTTTGGCCCAGTACTTC. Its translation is CATLSGTSGDAGLAQYF.